This T cell receptor (delta chain) was captured by sequencing in a study of Vγ9Vδ2 T cells in congenital toxoplasmosis (dated by TCRdb to the early 2020s). As for the study more broadly: IgG, IgM and IgA serology, Western blot and an in-house interferon-gamma release assay were used to diagnose congenital toxoplasmosis. Gamma and delta chain CDR3 repertoires of sorted blood gammadelta T cells were compared between congenitally T. gondii-infected and uninfected infants. Sequencing of the repertoires was done on samples from infants at two time points: 2 months after birth and 1 year of age. TCR sequencing covered 5 or 6 infected and around 11 uninfected infants at 2 months, plus 3 infected and 4 uninfected infants at 1 year. What the authors observed across the whole study: Compared with uninfected infants, infected infants at 2 months appeared to have fewer N additions in their TRGV9 and TRDV2 CDR3s, and this was especially true for TRDV2-TRDJ1 sequences. Both infected and uninfected infants showed a high prevalence of a public TRGV9 clonotype. At 1 year of age, repertoire differences between infected and uninfected infants were less clear than at 2 months. Germline-encoded fetal-type TRDV2 CDR3 sequences seemed more prevalent in infected than uninfected approximately 2-month-old infants, suggesting an in utero expansion footprint. Two months was the earliest age with enough suitable sample material for TCR repertoire analysis, so newborn repertoires were not sequenced.

The same treatment, consisting of spiramycin and/or pyrimethamine plus sulfadiazine plus folinic acid, was given to mothers of infected and uninfected infants alike. All infants, infected and uninfected, were born by term delivery after more than 37 weeks of gestation. Approximately 1 mL of blood was processed into PBMCs by Lymphoprep gradient centrifugation, after which the PBMCs were cryopreserved in liquid nitrogen and shipped to Belgium. After thawing, the PBMCs were labeled with Zombie NIR viability dye and stained with antibodies against CD3, TCR gammadelta, Vgamma9 and Vdelta2. CD3+ TCRgammadelta+ T cells were sorted on a FACSAria III with a mean purity of almost 99%. For each sample, the RNeasy Micro Kit was used to isolate RNA from around 10,000 sorted gammadelta T cells. The infants were born to mothers who were enrolled with primary T. gondii infection during pregnancy. Peripheral blood samples from the infants were taken at an outpatient microbiology and virology center in Pavia, Italy.

Using SuperScript II, cDNA was generated through template-switch reverse transcription, with TRGC- and TRDC-specific primers combined in a single tube. The TRGC primer was designed so that it would bind both of the constant genes TRGC1 and TRGC2. The KAPA Real-Time Library Amplification Kit was used for TRG and TRD amplification, and AMPure XP bead purification was performed between steps. Index PCR with the Nextera XT Index Kit was used to add Illumina sequencing adapters. An Illumina MiSeq running the V2 300 kit was used to sequence the TRG and TRD amplicons, producing 150 bp paired-end reads. From the authors' description of their analysis: Before any further analysis, FastQC version 0.11.8 was used to check read quality. Reads were aligned to GenBank TRG or TRD reference genes, and CDR3 sequences were built with MiXCR version 3.0.3. Default MiXCR settings were used with one exception: TRDD gene segments were assembled from 3 consecutive nucleotides instead of 5. N additions, CDR3 length, J segment length and clonotype sharing between samples were computed with VDJtools version 1.2.1. CDR3 sequences that were out of frame or contained stop codons were left out of the analysis. The overlap of infant repertoires with previously published Vgamma9Vdelta2 repertoires from fetal, cord blood and adult blood was compared. The public reads were reprocessed by TCRdb using CATT, and rows of matching DNA were later combined. Here the V and J calls rest on TCRdb's processing, not on the authors' analysis. The sample table shows 650 to 850 delta-chain clones, and around half are seen once. The top ten clonotypes cover about 25% of the sample.

On this clone: The target of this receptor is not known. This likely stems from a read error, as it lies one base from a far larger clone.

The trim is 2 bases for V and 3 bases for J, with a gap of 10 bases between the germline ends. There are 12 amino acids in the CDR3, from cysteine to phenylalanine inclusive. The read is trimmed to its CDR3 DNA, 36 bases read in frame from base 1. The germline V gene (reference sequence) provides CDR1 TVYSNPD and CDR2 GDNSRS. This receptor chain uses TRDV3 and TRDJ1; no D gene can be assigned with confidence. The J gene, not given by TCRdb, was assigned here from a germline match of the nucleotide sequence. This sequence originates from a child younger than 10 born to a mother with Toxoplasma gondii infection during pregnancy, either congenitally infected or uninfected (not recorded which). Material for sequencing was gamma-delta T cells from blood. The nucleotide sequence reads TGTGCCTTTCCATACATGGCCGATAAACTCATCTTT. It translates as CAFPYMADKLIF.